The 23 T cell receptor beta chains in this list originate from one sample, sequenced in a study of beta chain features in type 1 diabetes. Points from the study as a whole: Shorter TCRB CDR3s, moderately but significantly so, marked every one of the four CD4+ subsets in Type 1 diabetes patients.

Their recognized antigens are unknown. The isolated RNA, all of it, was reverse transcribed, so expressed TCRB transcripts were what got sequenced. Libraries were prepared by immunoSEQ multiplex PCR; TCRdb keeps only in-frame clonotypes and omits some of them. This table holds 680,000 or so clones, 13% found once. Sequencing was carried out using naive CD4+ T cells from blood. The source of these receptors is a man aged 18 to 30 with type 1 diabetes.

This clone was seen more than once but under ten times. In DNA, the CDR3 is TGTGCCAGCAGCTTAGGGCACGACTTAAATTCACCCCTCCACTTT. Translating gives CASSLGHDLNSPLHF. The chain is built from TRBV7-9 and TRBJ1-6; no definite D call. V lost 1 base to trimming and J lost 7 bases, with 11 bases between them. In germline, CDR1 is SEHNR, CDR2 FQNEAQ (reference sequence). There are 15 residues in the CDR3.

The chain recombines TRBV27 with TRBJ1-1; maybe TRBD1 (5 bases). There are 13 residues in the CDR3. Germline V lookup: CDR1 MNHEY, CDR2 SMNVEV (reference sequence). V was clipped by 5 bases and J by 1 base, with 8 bases between them. CDR3 DNA sequence: TGTGCCAGCAGTACCAGGGAGAACACTGAAGCTTTCTTT. Amino acid sequence: CASSTRENTEAFF.

Comment on this clone: Other nucleotide sequences in the sample specify the same CDR3. The chain links TRBV30 to TRBJ2-5; TRBD1 or TRBD2 may be the D gene (5 bases each). Germline CDR1 GTSNPN, CDR2 SVGIG (reference sequence). The CDR3 loop spans 13 amino acids. Trimming left V 0 bases short and J 2 bases short, with 7 bases between. The CDR3 coding sequence is TGTGCCTGGAGTGTGGGGGTTCAAGAGACCCAGTACTTC. Translating it yields CAWSVGVQETQYF.

The chain joins TRBV29-1 to TRBJ2-1; a weak D match, TRBD1 (5 bases). The length of the CDR3 is 15 residues. Deletions cut 3 bases from V and 4 bases from J, with 16 bases between. CDR1 is SQVTM and CDR2 is ANQGSEA in the germline V gene. CDR3 loop: CSVDPDTPRYNEQFF. The CDR3 DNA sequence: TGCAGCGTTGATCCGGACACTCCAAGATACAATGAGCAGTTCTTC.

The chain uses TRBV5-6 and TRBJ2-3; 8 bases are shared with TRBD2. The CDR3 consists of 16 residues. The junction had 7 bases not matched to a gene; V was cut back by 0 bases and J by 4 bases. Germline V gene sequence: CDR1 SGHDT, CDR2 YYEEEE. CDR3 in DNA: TGTGCCAGCAGCTTGGAACCGGGGGGGCCTTCAGATACGCAGTATTTT. As protein: CASSLEPGGPSDTQYF. Full variable domain (rest looked up from reference TRBV5-6 and TRBJ2-3): DAGVTQSPTHLIKTRGQQVTLRCSPKSGHDTVSWYQQALGQGPQFIFQYYEEEERQRGNFPDRFSGHQFPNYSSELNVNALLLGDSALYLCASSLEPGGPSDTQYFGPGTRLTVL.

As for this clone: At the DNA level, this CDR3 is encoded by other sequences in the same sample as well. The chain recombines TRBV5-1 with TRBJ2-2; no reliable D call. Germline-derived CDR1 and CDR2 are SGHRS and YFSETQ. The CDR3 length is 15 residues. With 1 base removed from V and 0 bases from J, the gap between germline ends came to 7 bases. The CDR3 sequence: CASSLPGANTGELFF. Here the CDR3 DNA reads TGCGCCAGCAGCTTGCCAGGAGCGAACACCGGGGAGCTGTTTTTT.

The chain carries TRBV28 and TRBJ2-5; D ambiguous. V was trimmed by 7 bases and J by 3 bases, leaving 15 bases between them. In germline, CDR1 is MDHEN, CDR2 SYDVKM. The CDR3 is 14 amino acids. CDR3 in amino acids: CASMDPGNKETQYF. The CDR3 nucleotides are TGTGCCAGCATGGACCCTGGGAACAAAGAGACCCAGTACTTC.

The chain has TRBV5-1 and TRBJ2-2; D gene ambiguous. The CDR3 covers 12 residues. Germline V gives CDR1 SGHRS, CDR2 YFSETQ. Trimming stripped 5 bases from V and 5 bases from J, with 7 bases between. CDR3 in DNA: TGCGCCAGCAGTAGGGTTACCGGGGAGCTGTTTTTT. Translating it yields CASSRVTGELFF.

This clone was detected only a few times. The rearrangement uses TRBV5-1 and TRBJ2-7; TRBD1 matches 9 bases. After removal of 4 bases from V and 6 bases from J, the junction contained 8 bases not matched to a gene. Germline CDR1 reads SGHRS; CDR2 reads YFSETQ. This CDR3 is built from 14 residues. The CDR3 nucleotides read TGCGCCAGCAGCCTCGGACAGGGGATGCGCGAGCAGTACTTC. Its protein product is CASSLGQGMREQYF.

This clone was recorded a few times. This rearrangement joins TRBV10-3 to TRBJ2-1, with 7 positions matching TRBD2. Germline assignment: CDR1 ENHRY and CDR2 SYGVKD. The ends lost 2 bases at V and 5 bases at J; junction bases unmatched: 6. The CDR3 is 15 amino acids. This CDR3 reads CAISEAERGDNEQFF. The CDR3, as DNA: TGTGCCATCAGTGAGGCAGAACGGGGGGACAATGAGCAGTTCTTC.

This clone occurred a few times. This chain uses TRBV9 with TRBJ2-7, with a possible D match to TRBD1 (6 bases). The CDR3 length is 12 residues. V lost 7 bases to trimming and J lost 7 bases, with 15 bases between them. Per germline, CDR1 SGDLS and CDR2 YYNGEE. CDR3 in amino acids: CASSRDTSEQYF. CDR3 nucleotide sequence: TGTGCCAGCTCCCGGGACACCTCGGAGCAGTACTTC. Together with reference TRBV9 and TRBJ2-7, the CDR3 gives the full variable domain: DSGVTQTPKHLITATGQRVTLRCSPRSGDLSVYWYQQSLDQGLQFLIQYYNGEERAKGNILERFSAQQFPDLHSELNLSSLELGDSALYFCASSRDTSEQYFGPGTRLTVT.

The J gene is TRBJ1-1, the V gene TRBV5-1, with a tentative D call TRBD1 (5 bases). Germline assignment: CDR1 SGHRS and CDR2 YFSETQ. The length of the CDR3 is 15 residues. Trimming removed 4 bases at V and 5 bases at J, with 18 bases between. The CDR3 bases are TGCGCCAGCAGCCCCGGGGCATCAATAGGTACTGAAGCTTTCTTT. Amino acid sequence: CASSPGASIGTEAFF.

The V gene is TRBV9, the J gene TRBJ1-1; the D gene is possibly TRBD1 (6 bases). Trimming left V 6 bases short and J 5 bases short, with 14 bases between. The length of the CDR3 is 13 residues. In germline, CDR1 is SGDLS, CDR2 YYNGEE. The CDR3 reads CASNPQGGTEAFF. The CDR3 DNA is TGTGCCAGCAACCCACAGGGAGGTACTGAAGCTTTCTTT.

DNA for the CDR3: TGTGCCAGCAGCCGGACAGCTTACGAGCAGTACTTC. This encodes CASSRTAYEQYF. The V gene is TRBV14, the J gene TRBJ2-7, with a tentative D call TRBD1 (6 bases). The CDR3 loop spans 12 amino acids. Between the trimmed V and J ends, which lost 4 bases and 4 bases, there was a span of 8 bases. From germline, CDR1 is SGHDN and CDR2 FVKESK.

The chain carries TRBV9 and TRBJ1-3, with D hard to call. Germline-derived CDR1 and CDR2 are SGDLS and YYNGEE. V lost 0 bases, J lost 0 bases, and 7 bases lay in between. The CDR3 loop spans 15 amino acids. DNA for the CDR3: TGTGCCAGCAGCGTAGATGGAGGCTCTGGAAACACCATATATTTT. Its translation: CASSVDGGSGNTIYF. The entire variable domain, with the rest obtained from reference TRBV9 and TRBJ1-3, is as follows: DSGVTQTPKHLITATGQRVTLRCSPRSGDLSVYWYQQSLDQGLQFLIQYYNGEERAKGNILERFSAQQFPDLHSELNLSSLELGDSALYFCASSVDGGSGNTIYFGEGSWLTVV.

J is TRBJ1-5 and V is TRBV30; 8 bases agree with TRBD1. Germline V gene sequence: CDR1 GTSNPN, CDR2 SVGIG (reference sequence). This CDR3 is 16 amino acids long. With V trimmed by 2 bases and J by 4 bases, 10 bases remained unmatched. The CDR3 DNA is TGTGCCTGGAGTCCTCACCGGGACAGGTTGAATCAGCCCCAGCATTTT. It codes for CAWSPHRDRLNQPQHF.

The chain has TRBV18 and TRBJ2-5; D is undetermined. Trimming took 6 bases from V and 2 from J, leaving 16 bases between them. The CDR3 has 15 amino acids. Germline assignment: CDR1 KGHSH and CDR2 LQKENI. The CDR3, as DNA: TGTGCCAGCTCCCCCTCCTCCGGGCCACAAGAGACCCAGTACTTC. Translation gives CASSPSSGPQETQYF.

The chain recombines TRBV6-5 with TRBJ2-7; 7 nucleotides line up with TRBD1. CDR3 length equals 15 residues. The germline V gene has CDR1 MNHEY and CDR2 SVGAGI. V dropped 2 bases and J dropped 0; count of bases not matched to a gene: 4. The CDR3 is CASSYVTGISYEQYF. The CDR3 region has the DNA TGTGCCAGCAGTTACGTGACAGGGATCTCCTACGAGCAGTACTTC.

The chain couples TRBV9 to TRBJ2-2, with 8 positions matching TRBD1. Unmatched junction bases numbered 7, after V lost 3 bases and J lost 3 bases. This CDR3 has 16 residues. Germline V CDR1 and CDR2: SGDLS, YYNGEE. The CDR3 DNA sequence: TGTGCCAGCAGCGCACAGGGGGATTCGTACACCGGGGAGCTGTTTTTT. Its protein product is CASSAQGDSYTGELFF.

In its sample, this clone was seen a few times. The chain joins TRBV5-4 to TRBJ2-1; D not certain. Trimming took 1 base from V and 5 from J, leaving 7 bases between them. CDR1 and CDR2 (germline): SGHNT, YYREEE (reference sequence). This CDR3 is built from 13 residues. The CDR3 DNA follows: TGTGCCAGCAGCTTGTATATCGACAATGAGCAGTTCTTC. Translation gives CASSLYIDNEQFF.

This clone was seen only a few times. This chain uses TRBV5-1 with TRBJ1-1; D might be TRBD1 (5 bases). Per the germline V gene, CDR1 is SGHRS and CDR2 is YFSETQ. The V gene lost 0 bases and the J gene lost 5 bases, with 11 bases spanning the gap. The CDR3 covers 14 residues. CDR3 bases: TGCGCCAGCAGCTTGGAACGGGAGGGGACTGAAGCTTTCTTT. Protein sequence: CASSLEREGTEAFF.

The J gene is TRBJ1-5, the V gene TRBV19; tentatively, D is TRBD1 (6 bases). CDR1 and CDR2 from the germline V gene are LNHDA and SQIVND (reference sequence). V gave up 3 bases and J gave up 2 bases, with 11 bases separating them. CDR3 size: 15 residues. This CDR3 is CASSIWTEGNQPQHF. DNA for the CDR3: TGTGCCAGTAGTATTTGGACAGAGGGCAATCAGCCCCAGCATTTT. The full variable domain, rest sourced from reference TRBV19 and TRBJ1-5, is DGGITQSPKYLFRKEGQNVTLSCEQNLNHDAMYWYRQDPGQGLRLIYYSQIVNDFQKGDIAEGYSVSREKKESFPLTVTSAQKNPTAFYLCASSIWTEGNQPQHFGDGTRLSIL.

This CDR3 reads CASSLGDIDTGELFF. In DNA form, the CDR3 reads TGTGCCAGCAGTTTAGGGGATATAGACACCGGGGAGCTGTTTTTT. The J gene is TRBJ2-2, the V gene TRBV27, with D hard to call. Trimming took off 2 bases at V and 3 bases at J, with 10 bases between the two ends. There are 15 residues in the CDR3. Germline loops: CDR1 MNHEY, CDR2 SMNVEV (reference sequence).